This T cell receptor (beta chain) was recorded in a study of blood T cell repertoires in COVID-19. Some clones are missing from TCRdb's copy, which holds only in-frame ones; the method was immunoSEQ multiplex PCR. Among some 140,000 clones listed, 91% were seen once. The CDR3 loop spans 13 amino acids. V gave up 5 bases and J gave up 2 bases, with 9 bases separating them. In germline, CDR1 is SGHTA, CDR2 FQGNSA. The chain uses TRBV7-2 and TRBJ2-5, with D maybe TRBD2 (5 bases). Sequencing was done on a sample of peripheral blood. The receptor was derived from a man aged 45-60 years with acute or convalescent COVID-19. The CDR3, as DNA: TGTGCCAGCAGCAAACTAGATCAAGAGACCCAGTACTTC. Translating it yields CASSKLDQETQYF. The full variable domain, rest sourced from reference TRBV7-2 and TRBJ2-5, is GAGVSQSPSNKVTEKGKDVELRCDPISGHTALYWYRQSLGQGLEFLIYFQGNSAPDKSGLPSDRFSAERTGGSVSTLTIQRTQQEDSAVYLCASSKLDQETQYFGPGTRLLVL.